Sequencing of this TCR beta chain was carried out in a study of T cell changes during pregnancy in multiple sclerosis (dated by TCRdb to between 2018 and 2021). For the wider study: The study looked at changes in the T cell repertoire across pregnancy in women with multiple sclerosis.

The library was obtained by the immunoSEQ multiplex PCR assay. The table comes from immuneACCESS by way of TCRdb, which keeps in-frame sequences with V and J called. Part of the clones is missing from these tables; in studies checked, under half for an unresolved V gene and the rest for unknown reasons. Within this sample are tens of thousands of clones, with 80% to 90% of them counted one time only. The ten biggest clones cover 8% to 9.5% of the sample. Remarks on this clone: The antigen it binds to is not known. Base qualities are not at hand, and no much larger clone is one base apart.

This sample comprised CD8+ T cells from peripheral blood mononuclear cells, obtained in the second trimester of pregnancy. This clonotype originated in a female donor with multiple sclerosis, enrolled in a pregnancy study.

The base sequence is TGTGCCGCGGGGATAGACGCTAACCGCGAGTCCCAGCATTTT. Its translation reads: CAAGIDANRESQHF. This sequence uses TRBV9 and TRBJ1-5; the D gene identity is not certain. V and J are truncated by 10 bases and 11 bases respectively, leaving an intervening sequence of 25 bases. The CDR3 runs 14 residues from the cysteine to the phenylalanine. Only CDR3 DNA is held: 42 bases, read in frame from base 1. The CDR1 and CDR2 encoded by the germline V gene are SGDLS and YYNGEE.